This TCR beta chain was recorded in a study of shared clonotypes between healthy human individuals. Whole-study findings and limits: A reduction in generation probabilities was seen for non-shared clonotypes relative to those shared by all four donors. Estimated richness was generally greater in naive than memory subsets.

The material for each subset, its genomic DNA, was split evenly across several immunoSEQ plates. Sequencing used immunoSEQ multiplex PCR; TCRdb keeps in-frame clones, though not all of them. The data contain about 1,500,000 clones, roughly 96% of them singletons. The split of CD4+ cells yielded CD45RA+ naive and CD45RA-negative memory subsets. Trimming pared 4 bases from V and 7 bases from J, leaving 17 bases between. CDR1 SGHRS and CDR2 YFSETQ come from the germline V gene. The CDR3 covers 15 residues. This clone is a singleton in its sample. The antigen is not known. The TCR sequence derives from a man aged 25 to 40 in good health. Sequencing was performed on naive CD4+ T cells sorted from blood. Subset reported: CD45RA+ positively selected. The chain carries TRBV5-1 and TRBJ1-4; TRBD1 is a possible D gene (6 bases). Written as DNA, the CDR3 is TGCGCCAGCAGCACTACAGGGTTGGGGCTTGAAAAACTGTTTTTT. Its protein product is CASSTTGLGLEKLFF.